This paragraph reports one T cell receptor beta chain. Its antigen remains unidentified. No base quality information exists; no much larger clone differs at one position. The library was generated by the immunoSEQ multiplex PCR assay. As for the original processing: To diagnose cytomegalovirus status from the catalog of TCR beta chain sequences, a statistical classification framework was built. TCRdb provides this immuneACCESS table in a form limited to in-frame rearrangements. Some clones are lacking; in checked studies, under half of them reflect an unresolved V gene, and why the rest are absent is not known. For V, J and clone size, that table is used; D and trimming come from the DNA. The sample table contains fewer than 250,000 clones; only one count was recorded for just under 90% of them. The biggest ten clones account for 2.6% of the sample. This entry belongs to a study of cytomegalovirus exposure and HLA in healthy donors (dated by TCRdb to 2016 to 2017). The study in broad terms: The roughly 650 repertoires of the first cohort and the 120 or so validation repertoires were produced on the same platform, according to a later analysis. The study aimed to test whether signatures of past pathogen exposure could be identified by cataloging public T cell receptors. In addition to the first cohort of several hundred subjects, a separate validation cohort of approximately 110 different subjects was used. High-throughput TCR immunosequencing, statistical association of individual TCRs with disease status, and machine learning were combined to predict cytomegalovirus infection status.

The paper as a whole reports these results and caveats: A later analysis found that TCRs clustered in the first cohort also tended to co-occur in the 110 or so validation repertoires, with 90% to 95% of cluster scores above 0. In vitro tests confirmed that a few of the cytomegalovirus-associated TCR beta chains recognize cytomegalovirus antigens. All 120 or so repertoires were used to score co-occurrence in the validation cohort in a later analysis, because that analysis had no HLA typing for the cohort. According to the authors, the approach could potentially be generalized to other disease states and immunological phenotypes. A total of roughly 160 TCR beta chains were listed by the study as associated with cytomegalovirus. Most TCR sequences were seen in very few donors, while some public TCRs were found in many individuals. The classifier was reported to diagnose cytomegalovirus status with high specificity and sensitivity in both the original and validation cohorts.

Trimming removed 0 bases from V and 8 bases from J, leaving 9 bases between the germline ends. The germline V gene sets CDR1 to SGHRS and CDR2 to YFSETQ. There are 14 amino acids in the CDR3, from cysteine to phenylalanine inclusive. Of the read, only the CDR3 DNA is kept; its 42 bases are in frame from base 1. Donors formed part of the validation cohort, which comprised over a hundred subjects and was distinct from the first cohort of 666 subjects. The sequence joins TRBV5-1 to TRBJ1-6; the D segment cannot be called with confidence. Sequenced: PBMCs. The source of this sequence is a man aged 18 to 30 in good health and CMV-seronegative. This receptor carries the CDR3 CASSLAGADSPLHF. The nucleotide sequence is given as TGCGCCAGCAGCTTGGCGGGTGCTGATTCACCCCTCCACTTT.